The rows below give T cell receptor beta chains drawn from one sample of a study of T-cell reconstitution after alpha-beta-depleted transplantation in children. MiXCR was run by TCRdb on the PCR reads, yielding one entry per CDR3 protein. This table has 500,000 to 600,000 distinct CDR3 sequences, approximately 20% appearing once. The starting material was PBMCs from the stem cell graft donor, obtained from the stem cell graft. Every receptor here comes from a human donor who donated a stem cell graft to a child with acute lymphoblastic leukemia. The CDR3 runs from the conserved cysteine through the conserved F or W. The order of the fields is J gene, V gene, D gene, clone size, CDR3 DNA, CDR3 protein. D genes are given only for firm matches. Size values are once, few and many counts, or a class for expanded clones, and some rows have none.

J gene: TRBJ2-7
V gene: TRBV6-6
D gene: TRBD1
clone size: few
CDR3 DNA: TGTGCCAGCAGTTACACAGGGGACGAGCAGTACTTC
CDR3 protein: CASSYTGDEQYF

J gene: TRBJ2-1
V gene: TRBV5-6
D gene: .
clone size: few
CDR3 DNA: TGTGCCAGCAGCCCACAAGTGGACGCGGGGACTCAGTTCTTC
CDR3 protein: CASSPQVDAGTQFF

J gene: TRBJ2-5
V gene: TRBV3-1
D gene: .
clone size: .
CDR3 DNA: TGTGCCAGCAGCCGAGTTGGAGAGACCCAGTACTTC
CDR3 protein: CASSRVGETQYF

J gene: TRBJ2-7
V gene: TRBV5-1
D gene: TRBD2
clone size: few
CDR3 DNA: TGCGCCAGCAGCTTCAAGACTAGCGGGAGCAGCGAGCAGTACTTC
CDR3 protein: CASSFKTSGSSEQYF

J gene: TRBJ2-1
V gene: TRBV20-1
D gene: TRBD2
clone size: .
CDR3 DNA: TGCAGTGCTAGAGACCCCTGGGTAGCGGGCAATGAGCAGTTCTTC
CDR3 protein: CSARDPWVAGNEQFF

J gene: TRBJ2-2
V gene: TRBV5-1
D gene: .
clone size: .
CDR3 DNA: TGCGCCAGCAGCTTCAGATGGGGCGGGGAGCTGTTTTTT
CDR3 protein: CASSFRWGGELFF

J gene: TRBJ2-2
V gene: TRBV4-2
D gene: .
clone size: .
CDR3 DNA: TGTGCCAGCACTAAGGGGGTTGATGGCACCGGGGAGCTGTTTTTT
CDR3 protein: CASTKGVDGTGELFF

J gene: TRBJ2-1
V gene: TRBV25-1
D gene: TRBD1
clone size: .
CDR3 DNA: TGTGCCAGCAGGACAACCGGGACAGGGGACAATGAGCAGTTCTTC
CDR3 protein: CASRTTGTGDNEQFF

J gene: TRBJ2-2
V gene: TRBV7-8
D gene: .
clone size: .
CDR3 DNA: TGTGCCAGCAGCTTAGGGGGGGTTGGAGCCGGTCCGAGCACCGGGGAGCTGTTTTTT
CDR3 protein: CASSLGGVGAGPSTGELFF

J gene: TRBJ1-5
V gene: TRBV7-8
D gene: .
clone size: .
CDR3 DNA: TGTGCCAGCAGCTTGCGGCATAGCAATCAGCCCCAGCATTTT
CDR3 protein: CASSLRHSNQPQHF

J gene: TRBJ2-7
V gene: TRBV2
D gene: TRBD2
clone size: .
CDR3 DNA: TGTGCCAGCAGTGAACGGGCAGGGAGGGGCTACGAGCAGTACTTC
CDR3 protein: CASSERAGRGYEQYF

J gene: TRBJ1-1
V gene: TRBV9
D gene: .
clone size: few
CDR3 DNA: TGTGCCAGCAGCGTAGAGGGCTCGGCCCTGAACACTGAAGCTTTCTTT
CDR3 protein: CASSVEGSALNTEAFF

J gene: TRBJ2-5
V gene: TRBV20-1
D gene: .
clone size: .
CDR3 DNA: TGCAGTGCGGCTGAAGTGGGGGACGGGCTGCGGACCCAGTACTTC
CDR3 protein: CSAAEVGDGLRTQYF

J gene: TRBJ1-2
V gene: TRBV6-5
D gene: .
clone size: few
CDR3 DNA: TGTGCCAGCAGTTACGCCAGGGGCCAAAACTATGGCTACACCTTC
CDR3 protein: CASSYARGQNYGYTF

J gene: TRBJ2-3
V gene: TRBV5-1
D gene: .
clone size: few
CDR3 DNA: TGCGCCAGCAGCCCGGGACCCCAGCAGTATTTT
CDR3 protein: CASSPGPQQYF

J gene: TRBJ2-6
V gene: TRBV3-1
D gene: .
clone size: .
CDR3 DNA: TGTGCCAGCAGCCGAGAGCTCCGGGCCAACGTCCTGACTTTC
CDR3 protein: CASSRELRANVLTF

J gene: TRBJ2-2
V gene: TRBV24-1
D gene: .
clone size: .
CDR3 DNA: TGTGCCACCAGTAGTGCTAGCGATACGAACACCGGGGAGCTGTTTTTT
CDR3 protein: CATSSASDTNTGELFF

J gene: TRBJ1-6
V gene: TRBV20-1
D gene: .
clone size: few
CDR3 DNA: TGCAGTGCTGCCGGCCGGACAGATGGGGCCTCACCCCTCCACTTT
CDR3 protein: CSAAGRTDGASPLHF

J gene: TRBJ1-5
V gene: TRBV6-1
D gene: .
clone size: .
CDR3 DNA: TGTGCCAGCAGTGAGAGTGGGGGAAGCAATCAGCCCCAGCATTTT
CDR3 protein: CASSESGGSNQPQHF

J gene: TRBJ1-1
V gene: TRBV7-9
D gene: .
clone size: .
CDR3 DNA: TGTGCCAGCAGCCCCGACCTCTGGAGGGTACACACTGAAGCTTTCTTT
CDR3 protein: CASSPDLWRVHTEAFF

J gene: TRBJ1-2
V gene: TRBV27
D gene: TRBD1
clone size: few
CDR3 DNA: TGTGCCAGCAGTCTAGACAGGGGCGCGGGGGGCTACACCTTC
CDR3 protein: CASSLDRGAGGYTF

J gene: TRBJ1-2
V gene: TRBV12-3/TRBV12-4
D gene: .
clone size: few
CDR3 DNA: TGTGCCAGCAGTTTAAAGTTCGGCAGGCCGACTTTCTATGGCTACACCTTC
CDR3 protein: CASSLKFGRPTFYGYTF